This T cell receptor (beta chain) was observed in a study of blood T cell repertoires in COVID-19. Across the study: Nucleic acid was either cDNA or gDNA, and it came from T cells, B-cell-depleted T cells, or PBMCs.

Produced via immunoSEQ multiplex PCR; TCRdb's table is partial and in-frame only. The sample lists around 310,000 clones; roughly 89% were seen once. V was trimmed by 2 bases and J by 5 bases, leaving 10 bases between them. The CDR3 has 13 amino acids. CDR1 and CDR2 (germline): LGHNA, YSLEER. This receptor was identified in a woman in her twenties or thirties who had recovered from COVID-19. The rearrangement uses TRBV4-3 and TRBJ2-7; a possible D gene is TRBD1 (6 bases). Material for sequencing was PBMCs or T cells enriched from blood (not recorded which). CDR3 in amino acids: CASSQQRDNEQYF. CDR3 nucleotides: TGCGCCAGCAGCCAACAGAGGGACAACGAGCAGTACTTC.